This entry is about one T cell receptor (beta chain). The source of the sample is a study of T cells in women clearing cervical HPV infection. Study at large: Only a few women had HLA typing results available.

Sequencing was performed with immunoSEQ multiplex PCR; in TCRdb, only in-frame clones are kept and a portion is missing. Its table lists around 39,000 clones. The TCR sequence derives from a woman between 18 and 70 years old with a cervical HPV16 infection that either progressed to CIN3+ or cleared (not recorded which). The specimen was blood buffy coat.

This chain's CDR3 is CASGQGPSSGANVLTF. The CDR3 bases that were read are TGTGCCAGTGGACAGGGCCCCTCCTCTGGGGCCAACGTC. The chain combines TRBV2 with TRBJ2-6, with 8 nucleotides matching TRBD1. The read terminates 3 residues before the CDR3 end, so the remaining end is supplied by the germline J gene. The CDR3 extends over 16 amino acids. V was clipped by 9 bases and J by 0 bases; unmatched bases: 7. Germline-derived CDR1 and CDR2 are SNHLY and FYNNEI.